This T cell receptor (beta chain) was identified during a study of radiotherapy plus CTLA-4 blockade in lung cancer. Here immunoSEQ multiplex PCR was the method, and the copy in TCRdb shows in-frame clones only, minus some. Counted here are about 97,000 clones, about four fifths occurring once; the ten biggest clones make up approximately 3%. The germline V gene has CDR1 SGHTA and CDR2 FQGNSA. The CDR3 spans 16 residues. Germline trimming cut 3 bases from V and 0 bases from J; bases unmatched to any gene: 2. Sequencing used peripheral blood, obtained from a patient treated with radiotherapy plus ipilimumab. The chain joins TRBV7-2 to TRBJ2-2; 9 bases are a match to TRBD2. This sequence originates from a human donor with non-small cell lung cancer who had a partial response to radiotherapy plus ipilimumab. Some clones in this sample may be carry-over from other donors' samples. The CDR3 DNA follows: TGTGCCAGCAGCTTGGCGGGAGGGCCGAACACCGGGGAGCTGTTTTTT. Translated, it gives CASSLAGGPNTGELFF.